Presented here are 22 T cell receptor beta chains from one specimen sequenced in a study of T cells in Graves' hyperthyroidism and ophthalmopathy (dated by TCRdb to 2018 to 2020). Libraries were built with multiplex PCR. The instrument given in TCRdb is Illumina HiSeq 2000. TCR beta CDR3 regions were amplified from RNA transcripts. For the first round of RT-PCR on the TCR CDR3, the HTBI primer set was used together with the Qiagen OneStep RT-PCR kit. Using fastp at Q25 and MiXCR, TCRdb reprocessed the public reads and kept productive beta chains. Each record represents a unique CDR3 protein, reported with the most common genes and DNA among its rows. In all, the sample holds 380,000 or so distinct CDR3 sequences, and approximately 15% of those were seen once. The ten largest clones take up 20% of the sample. Sequenced: blood. Every receptor here comes from a man between 25 and 39 years old with Graves' hyperthyroidism that later progressed to Graves' ophthalmopathy.

This clonotype has ten or more counts. The rearrangement joins TRBV6-2 or TRBV6-3 to TRBJ2-7; 11 bases align to TRBD2. This CDR3 has 14 residues. Germline V CDR1 and CDR2: MNHEY, SVGEGT. The ends lost 4 bases at V and 5 bases at J; junction bases unmatched: 4. Here the CDR3 reads CASSFSGGADEQYF. CDR3 bases: TGTGCCAGCAGTTTTAGCGGGGGGGCCGACGAGCAGTACTTC.

V and J are TRBV9 and TRBJ1-1; TRBD1 matches at 8 bases. V dropped 0 bases and J dropped 4; count of bases not matched to a gene: 14. Germline V lookup: CDR1 SGDLS, CDR2 YYNGEE. This CDR3 is 18 amino acids long. CDR3 coding DNA: TGTGCCAGCAGCGTAGTCCGGGCGTGGACAGGGTGGGGCACTGAAGCTTTCTTT. Translated: CASSVVRAWTGWGTEAFF.

This clonotype was recorded many times. The chain combines TRBV7-9 with TRBJ1-2; D gene ambiguous. Germline lookup yields CDR1 SEHNR and CDR2 FQNEAQ (reference sequence). V was pared by 5 bases and J by 7 bases, with 8 bases between. The CDR3 spans 11 residues. CDR3 sequence: CASSPNGGYTF. The CDR3 bases are TGTGCCAGCAGCCCTAATGGTGGCTACACCTTC.

This clonotype was picked up many times. The V and J genes are TRBV5-1 and TRBJ1-4; the D gene is possibly TRBD1 (5 bases). CDR1 is SGHRS and CDR2 is YFSETQ in the germline V gene. The CDR3 runs 13 residues. V gave up 4 bases and J gave up 5 bases, with 9 bases separating them. Written as DNA, the CDR3 is TGCGCCAGCAGCGGGACGGGGAATGAAAAACTGTTTTTT. Its protein product is CASSGTGNEKLFF.

This clonotype has at least ten counts. The CDR3 DNA reads as TGTGCCAGCAGCCAAGGGCTCGGCAATCAGCCCCAGCATTTT. Amino acid sequence: CASSQGLGNQPQHF. The genes are TRBV3-1 and TRBJ1-5; D unresolved. The length of the CDR3 is 14 residues. Per the germline V gene, CDR1 is LGHDT and CDR2 is YNNKEL (reference sequence). The V gene lost 1 base and the J gene lost 2 bases, with 6 bases spanning the gap.

This clonotype was counted at least ten times. J is TRBJ1-5 and V is TRBV6-1; D is possibly TRBD1 (5 bases). Germline lookup yields CDR1 MNHNS and CDR2 SASEGT. Trimming took off 3 bases at V and 2 bases at J, with 23 bases between the two ends. The CDR3 is made up of 19 amino acids. The CDR3 DNA reads as TGTGCCAGCAGTGATATCCGGACACGGCTAAGGAAGGGCAATCAGCCCCAGCATTTT. Amino acid sequence: CASSDIRTRLRKGNQPQHF.

Many counts were recorded for this clonotype. J is TRBJ2-7 and V is TRBV11-3; 7 nucleotides align to TRBD1. The CDR3 loop spans 16 amino acids. In germline, CDR1 is SGHNT, CDR2 YENEEA. V shed 5 bases, J shed 0 bases, and the junction held 10 bases outside the gene matches. The CDR3 sequence: CASSSSGQVSSYEQYF. The CDR3 nucleotides read TGTGCCAGCAGCAGTTCCGGACAGGTTAGCTCCTACGAGCAGTACTTC.

The sample holds a few counts of this clonotype. The chain is built from TRBV12-3 or TRBV12-4 and TRBJ2-7; D tentatively fits TRBD1 or TRBD2 (5 bases each). Trimming cost V 8 bases and J 3 bases, with 20 bases left between them. This CDR3 is 15 amino acids long. The CDR3 here is CASFPHEGTHYEQYF. For the CDR3, the DNA is TGTGCCAGCTTTCCGCATGAGGGGACCCACTACGAGCAGTACTTC.

This clonotype was counted many times. The rearrangement joins TRBV12-3 or TRBV12-4 to TRBJ2-1; TRBD2 matches at 7 bases. The CDR3 runs 15 residues. The V and J ends lost 7 bases and 5 bases, in that order; junction bases with no gene match: 11. CDR3: CASTFRGGEHNEQFF. Here the CDR3 DNA reads TGTGCCAGCACCTTCCGCGGGGGTGAACACAATGAGCAGTTCTTC.

This clonotype was recorded many times. The V and J genes are TRBV6-2 or TRBV6-3 and TRBJ2-2; the D is unclear. V gave up 0 bases and J gave up 2 bases, with 7 bases separating them. The CDR3 runs to 15 residues. Germline CDR1 reads MNHEY; CDR2 reads SVGEGT. The CDR3 loop is CASSYSIANTGELFF. The CDR3 DNA is TGTGCCAGCAGTTACTCGATCGCTAACACCGGGGAGCTGTTTTTT.

With regard to this clonotype: This may be a read error: a much more frequent sequence differs by one nucleotide. This chain uses TRBV12-5 with TRBJ2-1, with D possibly TRBD2 on 6 matching bases. This CDR3 comprises 12 residues. The V gene's germline CDR1 is LGHNT and CDR2 FRNRAP. CDR3 residues: CAGRGSANEQSF. CDR3 DNA sequence: TGTGCTGGACGGGGGTCGGCCAATGAGCAGTCCTTC.

This clonotype was counted only a few times. The chain carries TRBV19 and TRBJ2-7; 10 bases match TRBD1. This CDR3 spans 14 amino acids. From germline, CDR1 is LNHDA and CDR2 SQIVND (reference sequence). V was pared by 7 bases and J by 5 bases, with 8 bases of the junction left unmatched. In nucleotides, the CDR3 is TGTGCCAGTACCCCGGGACAGGGGAACCACGAGCAGTACTTC. This sequence encodes CASTPGQGNHEQYF.

This chain uses TRBV29-1 with TRBJ2-5; D perhaps matches TRBD1 (6 bases). Germline V gene sequence: CDR1 SQVTM, CDR2 ANQGSEA. This CDR3 has 13 residues. The V and J ends lost 2 bases and 5 bases respectively, with 12 bases between them. For the CDR3, the DNA is TGCAGCGTTGAAAGGGGGAGCAGTGAGACCCAGTACTTC. It is translated as CSVERGSSETQYF.

This clonotype was recorded a few times. V usage is TRBV27 and J usage is TRBJ2-7; D gene unclear. Trimming pared 3 bases from V and 0 bases from J, leaving 9 bases between. CDR3 length equals 14 residues. The germline V gene encodes CDR1 MNHEY and CDR2 SMNVEV (reference sequence). CDR3 nucleotides: TGTGCCAGCAGTTTCTGGGGTAACTCCTACGAGCAGTACTTC. Amino acids: CASSFWGNSYEQYF.

This clonotype was recorded at least ten times. The J gene is TRBJ1-5, the V gene TRBV27; D is ambiguous. The CDR3 spans 13 residues. Germline V gene lookup returns CDR1 MNHEY and CDR2 SMNVEV (reference sequence). V was trimmed by 1 base and J by 7 bases, leaving 8 bases between them. CDR3 sequence reads: CASSLWVGQPQHF. As DNA, the CDR3 is TGTGCCAGCAGTTTATGGGTAGGCCAGCCCCAGCATTTT.

The sample holds many counts of this clonotype. This sequence joins TRBV7-2 and TRBJ2-3, with 7 bases that match TRBD2. CDR3 length: 14 residues. Germline CDR1 and CDR2: SGHTA and FQGNSA. V trimming: 4 bases; J trimming: 1 base; junction bases outside the gene matches: 2. In DNA form, the CDR3 reads TGTGCCAGCAGCTGGGAGGGGCGCACAGATACGCAGTATTTT. It encodes CASSWEGRTDTQYF.

The chain couples TRBV7-9 to TRBJ1-6; TRBD1 agrees at 7 bases. After removal of 3 bases from V and 9 bases from J, the junction contained 5 bases not matched to a gene. Germline V gene sequence: CDR1 SEHNR, CDR2 FQNEAQ (reference sequence). This CDR3 region has 14 residues. This CDR3 reads CASSFRDSLSPLHF. Here the CDR3 DNA reads TGTGCCAGCAGCTTCCGGGACAGTCTTTCACCCCTCCACTTT. Full variable domain (rest looked up from reference TRBV7-9 and TRBJ1-6): DTGVSQNPRHKITKRGQNVTFRCDPISEHNRLYWYRQTLGQGPEFLTYFQNEAQLEKSRLLSDRFSAERPKGSFSTLEIQRTEQGDSAMYLCASSFRDSLSPLHFGNGTRLTVT.

This clonotype came up many times. The rearrangement uses TRBV27 and TRBJ2-3; D may be TRBD1 (5 bases). The CDR3 consists of 14 residues. V lost 5 bases and J 2 bases, leaving 11 bases between the germline ends. Germline lookup yields CDR1 MNHEY and CDR2 SMNVEV (reference sequence). The CDR3 here is CASSQLTDTDTQYF. The CDR3 region has the DNA TGTGCCAGCAGTCAGCTGACAGACACAGATACGCAGTATTTT.

This clonotype was picked up a small number of times. V usage is TRBV20-1 and J usage is TRBJ1-5; D unclear. The V end lost 1 base, the J end lost 6 bases, and 7 bases lay between the germline ends. From germline, CDR1 is DFQATT and CDR2 SNEGSKA (reference sequence). The CDR3 is 12 residues long. CDR3 in DNA: TGCAGTGCTAGAGTGCTGACTCAGCCCCAGCATTTT. Translation: CSARVLTQPQHF.

This clonotype was counted many times. The chain has TRBV6-1 and TRBJ1-1; perhaps TRBD1 as D (6 bases). Germline V gene data show CDR1 as MNHNS and CDR2 as SASEGT. V gave up 3 bases and J gave up 1 base, with 12 bases separating them. This CDR3 has 15 residues. The CDR3 DNA sequence: TGTGCCAGCAGTGACACAGGGTTGAGGAACACTGAAGCTTTCTTT. Its translation is CASSDTGLRNTEAFF.

The chain links TRBV18 to TRBJ1-2; no reliable D call. This CDR3 comprises 16 residues. Trimming stripped 4 bases from V and 4 bases from J, with 19 bases between. From germline, CDR1 is KGHSH and CDR2 LQKENI. The CDR3 DNA sequence: TGTGCCAGCTCACTAAAGGAAAAAGCCTTCTTCTATGGCTACACCTTC. Translating gives CASSLKEKAFFYGYTF.

This clonotype was counted ten times or more. The J gene is TRBJ1-5, the V gene TRBV2; no clear D. The CDR3 length is 14 residues. Germline loops: CDR1 SNHLY, CDR2 FYNNEI. Trimming left V 3 bases short and J 6 bases short, with 12 bases between. The CDR3: CASSDRESGQPQHF. The CDR3 DNA reads as TGTGCCAGCAGTGATCGGGAGAGCGGTCAGCCCCAGCATTTT.